This T cell receptor (beta chain) was captured by sequencing in a study of sequential checkpoint blockade in melanoma. Whole-study context: Each arm's sequence ended with maintenance nivolumab.

The CDR3 totals 16 residues. Germline CDR1 MGHRA, CDR2 YSYEKL. V was cut by 4 bases and J by 2 bases, with 16 bases left in between. The treatment here: randomized to nivolumab then ipilimumab (arm A) or the reverse (arm B). Sorted cells were live CD3+CD8+, lacking CD19 and CD56, from PBMCs. Clones were read by immunoSEQ multiplex PCR, and TCRdb kept only the in-frame ones, dropping some. Of approximately 9,000 clones in the sample, about three quarters are singletons; the top ten hold approximately 15%. This clone showed up just a few times. The TCR originated in a human donor with melanoma. This specimen was CD8+ T cells sorted from blood (inferred from file names), taken from a patient given nivolumab and ipilimumab in sequence. V usage is TRBV4-1 and J usage is TRBJ2-3; D might be TRBD2 (5 bases). The CDR3 region is CASSPAGERFTDTQYF. The CDR3 DNA follows: TGCGCCAGCAGCCCAGCCGGGGAGCGGTTCACAGATACGCAGTATTTT.